The sequence of this T cell receptor beta chain was determined in a study of blood T cells in healthy people across ages. Study-wide findings and caveats: Higher diversity, along with more naive CD4+ cells, distinguished long-lived donors from aged donors. Changes in expanded clonotypes were possibly confounded, as the CMV status of donors was unknown.

A note on this clonotype: Its antigen remains unknown.

Next came a second PCR, run for about 6 to 12 cycles, which used a sample-barcoded 5' primer along with a J-beta primer mix. Each cDNA molecule was tagged by a template-switch adaptor with 12 random nucleotides. TCRdb analysed the 5' RACE reads with MiXCR anew, one entry per CDR3 protein. This table has about 1.5 million distinct CDR3 sequences, approximately 43% appearing once. Trimming removed 1 base from V and 6 bases from J, with 12 bases in between. CDR1 and CDR2 (germline): SGHVS, FQNEAQ. The CDR3 has 15 residues. The receptor was isolated from a woman between 18 and 30 years old in good health. Sequencing input: blood. This chain connects TRBV7-8 to TRBJ1-4; D is perhaps TRBD1 (6 bases). The CDR3 DNA reads as TGTGCCAGCAGCTTAGTGGCGGGGGCGGATGAAAAACTGTTTTTT. Translating gives CASSLVAGADEKLFF.